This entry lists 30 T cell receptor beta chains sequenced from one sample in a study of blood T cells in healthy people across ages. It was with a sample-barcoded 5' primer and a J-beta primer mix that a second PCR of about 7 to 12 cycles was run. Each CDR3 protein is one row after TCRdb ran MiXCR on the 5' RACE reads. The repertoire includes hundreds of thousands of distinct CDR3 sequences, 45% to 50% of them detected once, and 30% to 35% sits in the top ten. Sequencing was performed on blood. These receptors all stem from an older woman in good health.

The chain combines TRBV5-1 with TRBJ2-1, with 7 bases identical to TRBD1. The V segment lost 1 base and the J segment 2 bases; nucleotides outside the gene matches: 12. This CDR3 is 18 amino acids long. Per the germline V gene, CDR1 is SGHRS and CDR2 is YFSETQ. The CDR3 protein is CASSLWVLGTVTYNEQFF. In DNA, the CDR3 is TGCGCCAGCAGCTTGTGGGTCTTAGGGACAGTGACCTACAATGAGCAGTTCTTC.

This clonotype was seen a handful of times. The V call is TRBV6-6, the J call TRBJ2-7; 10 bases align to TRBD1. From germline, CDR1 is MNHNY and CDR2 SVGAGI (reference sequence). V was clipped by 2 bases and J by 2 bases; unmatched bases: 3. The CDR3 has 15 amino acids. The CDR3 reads CASSYPGTGAYEQYF. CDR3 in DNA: TGTGCCAGCAGTTACCCCGGGACAGGGGCCTACGAGCAGTACTTC.

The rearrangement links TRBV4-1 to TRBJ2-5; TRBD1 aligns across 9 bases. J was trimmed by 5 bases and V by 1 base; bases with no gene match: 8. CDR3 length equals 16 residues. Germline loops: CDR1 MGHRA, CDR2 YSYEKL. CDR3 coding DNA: TGCGCCAGCAGCCAAGCCGGGACAGGGACATGGGAGACCCAGTACTTC. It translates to CASSQAGTGTWETQYF.

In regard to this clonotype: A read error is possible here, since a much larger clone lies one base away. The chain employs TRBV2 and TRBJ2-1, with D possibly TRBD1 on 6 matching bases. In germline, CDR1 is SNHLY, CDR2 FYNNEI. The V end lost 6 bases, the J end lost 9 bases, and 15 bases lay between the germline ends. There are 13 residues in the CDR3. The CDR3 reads CASSTIRQAEQFF. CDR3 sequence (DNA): TGTGCCAGCAGCACAATCAGACAGGCTGAGCAGTTCTTC.

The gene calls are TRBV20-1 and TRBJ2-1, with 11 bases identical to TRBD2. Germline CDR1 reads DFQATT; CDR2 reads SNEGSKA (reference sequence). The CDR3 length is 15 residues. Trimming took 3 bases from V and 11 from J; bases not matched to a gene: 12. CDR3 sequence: CSASETSGSKDKQFF. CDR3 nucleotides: TGCAGTGCTAGCGAAACTAGCGGGAGTAAGGATAAGCAGTTCTTC.

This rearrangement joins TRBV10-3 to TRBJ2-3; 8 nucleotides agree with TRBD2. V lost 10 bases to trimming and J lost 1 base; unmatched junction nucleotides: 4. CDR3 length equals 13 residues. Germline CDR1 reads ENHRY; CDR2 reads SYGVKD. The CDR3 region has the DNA TGTGCCACCCAGACTAGCGGCACAGATACGCAGTATTTT. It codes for CATQTSGTDTQYF.

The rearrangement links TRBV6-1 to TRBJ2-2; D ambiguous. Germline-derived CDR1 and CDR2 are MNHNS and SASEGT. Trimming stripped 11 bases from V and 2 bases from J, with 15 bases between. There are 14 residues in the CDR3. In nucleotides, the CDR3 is TGTGCCGCCGACGGACCGAGAAACACCGGGGAGCTGTTTTTT. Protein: CAADGPRNTGELFF.

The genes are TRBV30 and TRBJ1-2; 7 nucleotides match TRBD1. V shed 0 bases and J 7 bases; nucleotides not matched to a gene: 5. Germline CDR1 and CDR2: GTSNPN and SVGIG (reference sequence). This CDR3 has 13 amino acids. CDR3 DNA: TGTGCCTGGAGTGTCCAGGGGGGCGGTGGCTACACCTTC. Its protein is CAWSVQGGGGYTF.

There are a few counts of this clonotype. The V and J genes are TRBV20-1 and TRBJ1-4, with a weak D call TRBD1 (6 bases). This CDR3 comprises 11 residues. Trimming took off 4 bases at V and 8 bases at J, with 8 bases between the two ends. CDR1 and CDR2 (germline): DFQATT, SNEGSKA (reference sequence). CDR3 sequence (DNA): TGCAGTGCTACCACAGGGGAAAAACTGTTTTTT. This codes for CSATTGEKLFF.

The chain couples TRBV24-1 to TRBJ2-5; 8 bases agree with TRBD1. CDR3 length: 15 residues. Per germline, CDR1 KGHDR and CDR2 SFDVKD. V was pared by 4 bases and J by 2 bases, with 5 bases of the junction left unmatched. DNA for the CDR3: TGTGCCACCAGTGACGTCAGGGGGCTTCAAGAGACCCAGTACTTC. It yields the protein CATSDVRGLQETQYF.

The DNA of the CDR3 is TGCGCCAGCAGCCAGACAGACTCCTACGGCTATGGCTACACCTTC. This sequence encodes CASSQTDSYGYGYTF. This chain connects TRBV4-1 to TRBJ1-2; D may be TRBD1 (5 bases). CDR1 and CDR2 from the germline V gene are MGHRA and YSYEKL. The germline V and J ends were trimmed by 3 bases and 4 bases, with 15 bases remaining between them. The CDR3 has 15 residues.

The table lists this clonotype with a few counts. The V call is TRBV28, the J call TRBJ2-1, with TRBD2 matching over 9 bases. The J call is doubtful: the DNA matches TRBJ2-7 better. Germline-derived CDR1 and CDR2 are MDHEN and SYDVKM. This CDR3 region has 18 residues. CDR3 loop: CASSPASLSGRSYNEQYF. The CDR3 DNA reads TGTGCCAGCAGCCCAGCATCGTTGAGCGGGAGGTCCTACAATGAGCAGTACTTC.

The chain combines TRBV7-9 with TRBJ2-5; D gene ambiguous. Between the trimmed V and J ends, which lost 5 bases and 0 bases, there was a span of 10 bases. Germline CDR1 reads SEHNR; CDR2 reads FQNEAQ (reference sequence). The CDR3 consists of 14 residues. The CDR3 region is CASSLTGYQETQYF. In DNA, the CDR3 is TGTGCCAGCAGCCTTACTGGTTACCAAGAGACCCAGTACTTC.

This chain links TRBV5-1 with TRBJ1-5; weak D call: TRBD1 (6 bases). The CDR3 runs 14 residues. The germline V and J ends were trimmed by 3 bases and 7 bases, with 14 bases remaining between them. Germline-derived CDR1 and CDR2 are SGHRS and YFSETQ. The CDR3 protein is CASSSDGQSQPQHF. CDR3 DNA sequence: TGCGCCAGCAGCTCGGACGGACAGTCACAGCCCCAGCATTTT.

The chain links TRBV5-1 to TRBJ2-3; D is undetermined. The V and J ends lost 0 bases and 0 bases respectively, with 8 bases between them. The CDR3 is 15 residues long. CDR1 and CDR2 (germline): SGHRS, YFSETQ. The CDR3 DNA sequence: TGCGCCAGCAGCTTGGGACGGGTGAGCACAGATACGCAGTATTTT. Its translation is CASSLGRVSTDTQYF.

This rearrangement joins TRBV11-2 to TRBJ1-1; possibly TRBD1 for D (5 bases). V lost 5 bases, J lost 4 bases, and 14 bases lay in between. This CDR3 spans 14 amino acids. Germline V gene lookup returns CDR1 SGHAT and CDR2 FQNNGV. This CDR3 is CASSPRSGGTEAFF. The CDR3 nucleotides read TGTGCCAGCAGCCCTCGGTCCGGGGGCACTGAAGCTTTCTTT.

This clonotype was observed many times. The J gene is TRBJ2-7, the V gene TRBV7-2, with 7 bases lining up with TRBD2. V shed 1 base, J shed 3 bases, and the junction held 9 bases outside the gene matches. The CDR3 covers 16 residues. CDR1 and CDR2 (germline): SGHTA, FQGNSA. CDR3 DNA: TGTGCCAGCAGCTTAGGGGGAGGGGCGCCCCGCTACGAGCAGTACTTC. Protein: CASSLGGGAPRYEQYF.

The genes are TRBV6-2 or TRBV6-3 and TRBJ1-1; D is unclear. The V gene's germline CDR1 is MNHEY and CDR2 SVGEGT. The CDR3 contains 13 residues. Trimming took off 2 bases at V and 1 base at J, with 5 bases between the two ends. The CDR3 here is CASSYLENTEAFF. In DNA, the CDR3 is TGTGCCAGCAGTTACCTGGAGAACACTGAAGCTTTCTTT.

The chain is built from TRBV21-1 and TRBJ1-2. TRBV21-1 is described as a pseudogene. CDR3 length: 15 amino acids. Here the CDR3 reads CASSKETGTAYGYTF. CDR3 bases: TGTGCCAGCAGCAAAGAAACCGGGACTGCGTATGGCTACACCTTC.

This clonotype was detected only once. The CDR3 coding sequence is TGTGCCAGCAGCCAAACTGGACAGGGAGTCTATGGCTACACCTTC. It is translated as CASSQTGQGVYGYTF. The rearrangement joins TRBV4-2 to TRBJ1-2; 8 bases map to TRBD1. Per the germline V gene, CDR1 is LGHNA and CDR2 is YNFKEQ. V lost 2 bases to trimming and J lost 4 bases; unmatched junction nucleotides: 6. The CDR3 is 15 amino acids.

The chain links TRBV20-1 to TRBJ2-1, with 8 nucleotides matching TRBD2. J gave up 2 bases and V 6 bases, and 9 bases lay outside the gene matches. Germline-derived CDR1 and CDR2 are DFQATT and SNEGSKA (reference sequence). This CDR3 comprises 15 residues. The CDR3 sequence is CSARSGSNTYNEQFF. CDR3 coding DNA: TGCAGTGCCCGAAGCGGGAGTAACACCTACAATGAGCAGTTCTTC.

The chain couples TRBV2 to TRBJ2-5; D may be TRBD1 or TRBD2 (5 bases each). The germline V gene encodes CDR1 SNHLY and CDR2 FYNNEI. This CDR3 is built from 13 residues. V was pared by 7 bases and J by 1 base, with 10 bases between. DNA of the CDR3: TGTGCCAGCAATGGGGGTGGCCAAGAGACCCAGTACTTC. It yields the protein CASNGGGQETQYF.

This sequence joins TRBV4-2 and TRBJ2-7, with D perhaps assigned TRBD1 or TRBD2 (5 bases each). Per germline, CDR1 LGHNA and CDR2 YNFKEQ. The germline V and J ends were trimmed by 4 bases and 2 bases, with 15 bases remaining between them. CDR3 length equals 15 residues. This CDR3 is CASSPRGDSAYEQYF. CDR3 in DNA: TGTGCCAGCAGCCCTAGAGGGGATAGCGCCTACGAGCAGTACTTC.

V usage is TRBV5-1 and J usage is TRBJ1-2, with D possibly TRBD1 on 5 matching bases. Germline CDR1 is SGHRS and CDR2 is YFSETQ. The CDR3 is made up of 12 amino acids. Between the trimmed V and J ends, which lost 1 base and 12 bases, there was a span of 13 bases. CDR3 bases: TGCGCCAGCAGCTTGATCAGACAGCTACACACCTTC. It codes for CASSLIRQLHTF.

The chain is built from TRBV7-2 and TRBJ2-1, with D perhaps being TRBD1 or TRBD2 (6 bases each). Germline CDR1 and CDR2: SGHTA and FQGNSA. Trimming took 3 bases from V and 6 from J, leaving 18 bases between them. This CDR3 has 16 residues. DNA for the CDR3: TGTGCCAGCAGCTTGACTTGGCGACAGGAGGGCAATGAGCAGTTCTTC. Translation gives CASSLTWRQEGNEQFF.

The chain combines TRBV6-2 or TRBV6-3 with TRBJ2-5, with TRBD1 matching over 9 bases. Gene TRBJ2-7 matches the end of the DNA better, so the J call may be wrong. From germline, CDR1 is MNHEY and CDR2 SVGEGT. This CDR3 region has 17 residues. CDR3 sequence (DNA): TGTGCCAGCAGTACATGGACCACCCGGGACAGGGCTGGCGAGCAGTACTTC. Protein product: CASSTWTTRDRAGEQYF.

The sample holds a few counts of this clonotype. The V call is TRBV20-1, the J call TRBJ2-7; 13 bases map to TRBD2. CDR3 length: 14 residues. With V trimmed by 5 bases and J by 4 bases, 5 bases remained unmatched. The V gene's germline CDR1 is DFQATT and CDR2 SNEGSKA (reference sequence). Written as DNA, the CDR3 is TGCAGTGCTGCGACTAGCGGGAGGAGGTACGAGCAGTACTTC. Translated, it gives CSAATSGRRYEQYF.

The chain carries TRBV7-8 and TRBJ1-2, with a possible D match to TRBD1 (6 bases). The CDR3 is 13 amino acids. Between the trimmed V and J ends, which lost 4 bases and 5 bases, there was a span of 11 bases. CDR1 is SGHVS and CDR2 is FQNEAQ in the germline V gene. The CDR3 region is CASSSQGLYGYTF. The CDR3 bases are TGTGCCAGCAGCTCTCAGGGGCTTTATGGCTACACCTTC.

The CDR3 DNA is TGCGCCAGCAGCTCCCGGGACAGGGCCCTCTACAATGAGCAGTTCTTC. Its translation: CASSSRDRALYNEQFF. The chain uses TRBV4-1 and TRBJ2-1; the match to TRBD1 covers 9 bases. CDR3 length: 16 residues. Germline values: CDR1 MGHRA, CDR2 YSYEKL. V lost 5 bases and J lost 3; bases outside the gene matches: 8.

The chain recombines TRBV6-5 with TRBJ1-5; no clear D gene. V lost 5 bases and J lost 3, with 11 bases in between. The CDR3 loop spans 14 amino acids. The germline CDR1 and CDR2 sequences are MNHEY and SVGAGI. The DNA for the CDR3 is TGTGCCAGCAGTGACGACCCCTTCAATCAGCCCCAGCATTTT. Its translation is CASSDDPFNQPQHF.